Reported below is one T cell receptor (beta chain). No antigen is known for it. Repertoires were generated with immunoSEQ multiplex PCR, while TCRdb's copy carries only in-frame clones and drops some. Here the sample spans 150,000 to 200,000 clones, around 88% being singletons. The data derive from a study of T cell responses to AZD1222 COVID-19 vaccine. General study findings and limits: Variant regions that are unmutated are reportedly the target of nearly half of spike-specific TCRs. Rises in breadth and depth of Spike-specific TCRs came after two AZD1222 doses.

Researchers grouped second doses given at about 4 or about 12 weeks into one pool. J gave up 3 bases and V 5 bases, and 9 bases lay outside the gene matches. The CDR3 has 16 amino acids. CDR1 is SGHAT, CDR2 FQNNGV, per germline. The sequence derives from an adult who received the AZD1222 COVID-19 vaccine. The specimen was peripheral blood, collected 28 days after the second AZD1222 dose. V gene TRBV11-2 combines with J gene TRBJ2-7; 11 bases are a match to TRBD1. The CDR3 DNA reads TGTGCCAGCAGCCGGGCGACCGGGACAGGGGGCTACGAGCAGTACTTC. Translation gives CASSRATGTGGYEQYF.